These T cell receptor beta chains were read from a single sample in a study of T cells after yellow fever vaccination. Via MiXCR, TCRdb re-called the 5' RACE reads, giving one row per CDR3 protein. This sample has 40,000 to 55,000 distinct CDR3 sequences, with 6% to 8.5% found just once. Source: CD8+ T cells not binding an NS4B(214-222) dextramer, sorted from PBMCs, taken roughly 47 days after the first yellow fever vaccination. Receptors were obtained from a man aged 18 to 35 who received the YFV17D yellow fever vaccine. CDR3s include the opening cysteine and the closing phenylalanine or tryptophan. The order of the fields is J gene, clone size, D gene, V gene, CDR3 protein, CDR3 DNA. The D gene is left open where the match is weak. Clone size appears in some rows only: once, few, many, or a class for an expanded clone.

TRBJ1-1,NA,NA,TRBV29-1,CSVRGRGTEAFF,TGCAGCGTGCGGGGACGGGGCACTGAAGCTTTCTTT
TRBJ2-3,many,NA,TRBV28,CASSPVGPEDTQYF,TGTGCCAGCAGCCCAGTTGGGCCAGAGGATACGCAGTATTTT
TRBJ2-4,many,NA,TRBV14,CASSPGDQGISNIQYF,TGTGCCAGCAGTCCCGGAGATCAGGGTATATCAAACATTCAGTACTTC
TRBJ2-7,many,NA,TRBV9,CASSVGAQQSYEQYF,TGTGCCAGCAGCGTAGGAGCACAGCAGTCCTACGAGCAGTACTTC
TRBJ2-2,few,NA,TRBV4-2,CASSLNLGGRTGELFF,TGTGCCAGCAGCCTGAATCTCGGGGGAAGAACCGGGGAGCTGTTTTTT
TRBJ2-3,few,NA,TRBV7-9,CASSLVGPKGIDTQYF,TGTGCCAGCAGCTTAGTTGGACCCAAGGGGATCGATACGCAGTATTTT
TRBJ2-5,NA,NA,TRBV12-3/TRBV12-4,CASSPDSGQETQYF,TGTGCCAGCAGTCCAGACTCTGGCCAAGAGACCCAGTACTTC
TRBJ2-1,NA,NA,TRBV19,CASSMGHNNEQFF,TGTGCCAGTAGTATGGGACACAACAATGAGCAGTTCTTC
TRBJ2-3,NA,NA,TRBV13,CASSGRDHTDTQYF,TGTGCCAGCAGCGGTCGGGACCACACAGATACGCAGTATTTT
TRBJ2-1,NA,NA,TRBV13,CASSAYWGPVNEQFF,TGTGCCAGCAGCGCCTATTGGGGGCCCGTTAATGAGCAGTTCTTC
TRBJ2-1,many,TRBD1,TRBV7-9,CASSQRQGQQFF,TGTGCCAGCAGCCAGAGACAGGGGCAGCAGTTCTTC
TRBJ2-3,many,NA,TRBV28,CASRGTDMSTDTQYF,TGTGCCAGCAGGGGGACCGATATGTCCACAGATACGCAGTATTTT
TRBJ2-3,NA,TRBD2,TRBV6-2/TRBV6-3,CASSSLAGETTDTQYF,TGTGCCAGCAGTAGCCTAGCGGGGGAGACCACAGATACGCAGTATTTT
TRBJ1-4,NA,NA,TRBV6-5,CASSYGGEKLFF,TGTGCCAGCAGTTACGGCGGTGAAAAACTGTTTTTT
TRBJ1-5,NA,NA,TRBV7-3,CASRLGGRRNQPQHF,TGTGCCAGCAGATTAGGGGGAAGGCGCAATCAGCCCCAGCATTTT
TRBJ2-3,many,TRBD2,TRBV29-1,CSAQRGESDTQYF,TGCAGCGCCCAGCGGGGTGAGTCAGATACGCAGTATTTT
TRBJ2-5,many,NA,TRBV12-3/TRBV12-4,CASKDLLETQYF,TGTGCCAGCAAGGATCTTTTAGAGACCCAGTACTTC
TRBJ2-3,many,NA,TRBV29-1,CSVVGGTDTQYF,TGCAGCGTTGTAGGGGGCACAGATACGCAGTATTTT
TRBJ2-6,many,TRBD1,TRBV4-3,CASSQEGQSGANVLTF,TGCGCCAGCAGCCAAGAGGGACAGTCTGGGGCCAACGTCCTGACTTTC
TRBJ2-7,NA,TRBD2,TRBV15,CATSRDLAGSYEQYF,TGTGCCACCAGCAGAGATCTAGCGGGGTCCTACGAGCAGTACTTC
TRBJ1-6,many,TRBD1,TRBV6-1,CASSPPGQYNSPLHF,TGTGCCAGCAGTCCCCCGGGACAGTATAATTCACCCCTCCACTTT
TRBJ1-4,many,NA,TRBV12-3/TRBV12-4,CASSLRDGVWLEKLFF,TGTGCCAGCAGTTTAAGGGACGGCGTCTGGCTAGAAAAACTGTTTTTT
TRBJ1-2,few,NA,TRBV6-2/TRBV6-3,CASSPGGADGYTF,TGTGCCAGCAGCCCGGGGGGCGCGGATGGCTACACCTTC
TRBJ2-7,NA,NA,TRBV19,CASSDRPEQYF,TGTGCCAGTTCCGACAGACCCGAGCAGTACTTC
TRBJ1-5,NA,NA,TRBV7-6,CASSLGQGVNQPQHF,TGTGCCAGCAGCTTGGGACAAGGGGTCAATCAGCCCCAGCATTTT
TRBJ1-2,many,NA,TRBV14,CASSLSDRFGVGYTF,TGTGCCAGCAGCCTCAGTGACCGCTTTGGGGTAGGCTACACCTTC
TRBJ1-5,NA,NA,TRBV27,CASSPTPDGNQPQHF,TGTGCCAGCAGTCCCACACCAGACGGTAATCAGCCCCAGCATTTT
TRBJ1-5,few,TRBD1,TRBV7-2,CASSSTGGISNQPQHF,TGTGCCAGCAGCTCAACAGGGGGTATTAGCAATCAGCCCCAGCATTTT
TRBJ2-1,NA,NA,TRBV3-1,CASSQGGAGFYNEQFF,TGTGCCAGCAGCCAAGGGGGAGCCGGGTTCTACAATGAGCAGTTCTTC
TRBJ1-1,many,NA,TRBV29-1,CSAWGLSEAFF,TGCAGCGCTTGGGGTTTGTCGGAGGCTTTCTTT
TRBJ2-3,many,NA,TRBV7-2,CASSLGQGATDTQYF,TGTGCCAGCAGCTTAGGGCAGGGTGCCACAGATACGCAGTATTTT
TRBJ1-5,NA,NA,TRBV7-2,CASSQYSNQPQHF,TGTGCCAGCAGCCAATATAGCAATCAGCCCCAGCATTTT
TRBJ1-2,NA,NA,TRBV6-5,CASSYKGAGDNYGYTF,TGTGCCAGCAGTTACAAAGGCGCAGGGGACAACTATGGCTACACCTTC
TRBJ2-5,few,NA,TRBV27,CASSLFRPPALYQETQYF,TGTGCCAGCAGTTTATTCCGGCCCCCGGCTCTGTACCAAGAGACCCAGTACTTC
TRBJ1-2,few,TRBD1,TRBV7-2,CASSLLGQGAYGYTF,TGTGCCAGCAGCTTATTGGGACAGGGGGCCTATGGCTACACCTTC
TRBJ2-5,NA,TRBD2,TRBV7-9,CASSARTSGQETQYF,TGTGCCAGCAGCGCTCGGACTAGCGGACAAGAGACCCAGTACTTC
TRBJ1-3,NA,NA,TRBV4-1,CASSLGGGAGNTIYF,TGCGCCAGCAGCCTCGGGGGGGGGGCTGGAAACACCATATATTTT
TRBJ1-1,NA,TRBD1,TRBV6-1,CASSGNRGLLLNTEAFF,TGTGCCAGCAGTGGAAACAGGGGGCTACTACTTAATACTGAAGCTTTCTTT
TRBJ2-5,many,NA,TRBV5-4,CASSLSGSETQYF,TGTGCCAGCAGCTTGTCAGGGAGCGAGACCCAGTACTTC
TRBJ2-5,NA,TRBD1,TRBV6-2/TRBV6-3,CASSPSRGTGKETQYF,TGTGCCAGCAGCCCCTCCCGGGGGACAGGGAAGGAGACCCAGTACTTC
TRBJ1-2,many,TRBD1,TRBV4-1,CASSQKYRGLQGYTF,TGCGCCAGCAGCCAGAAATACAGGGGGCTACAAGGCTACACCTTC
TRBJ2-7,NA,TRBD1,TRBV5-6,CASSSRGQRPYEQYF,TGTGCCAGCAGCTCTCGGGGACAGCGACCCTACGAGCAGTACTTC